This T cell receptor beta chain was obtained from a study of T cell repertoires in cytomegalovirus infection (dated by TCRdb to between 2018 and 2021). General notes on the study: Peptide stimulations targeted recently identified HLA-C-restricted CMV epitopes, whose presentation resists viral immunomodulation, together with well-studied HLA-B-restricted epitopes. Donor HLA type was relevant to the analysis, because carriage of CMV infection together with the matching HLA type was indicated by public TCR beta signatures.

This clonotype was found a few times. Its cognate antigen has yet to be identified. One base away there is no much larger clone; base qualities are not given. Compared with germline, V lacks 5 bases and J lacks 0 bases; bases without a gene match: 8. Including cysteine and phenylalanine, the CDR3 has 17 amino acids. Only the CDR3 DNA is retained, 51 bases long and in frame from the first base. Reading the germline V gene gives CDR1 SGHAT and CDR2 FQNNGV. Read against the paper, the sample's treatment or condition label means: in vitro stimulation with specific CMV peptide epitopes to enrich CMV-specific T cells. Sequencing used an Illumina HiSeq 1500. The public reads were quality trimmed at Q25 with fastp and then assembled into clones with MiXCR by TCRdb, keeping productive beta chains. For every CDR3 protein sequence, its rows merge into one entry that carries the most common genes and DNA. In all, the sample holds around 570,000 distinct CDR3 sequences, and just under 40% of those were seen once. Around 50% of the sample is in the top ten clones.

The study at large found these results: The ex vivo response was dominated by HLA-C-restricted CMV-specific TCR beta clonotypes, and the single most frequent clonotype in two of eight donors was supplied by these HLA-C-restricted clonotypes. Carriers of CMV infection plus the relevant HLA type were discriminated by the cumulative frequency of public TCR beta family members in the study cohort and in an independent roughly 320-donor cohort.

The sequence links TRBV11-2 to TRBJ2-7, and TRBD2 aligns with 12 junction nucleotides. The sequencing here drew on cultured PBMCs, taken from culture after CMV antigen stimulation. The TCR sequence derives from a human donor in good health (CMV status not recorded). Some clones in this sample may be carry-over from other donors' samples. The bases are TGTGCCAGCAGCCCAGGACTAGCGGGGCCCCACTCCTACGAGCAGTACTTC. Its protein reads: CASSPGLAGPHSYEQYF.